This T cell receptor (beta chain) stems from a study of CD8 T cells in ankylosing spondylitis. Study outcomes and limitations: A TCR beta motif made of about eight highly homologous variants seemed typical of ankylosing spondylitis blood. Those disease-linked clones were CD8+; they were also relatively rare in peripheral blood. From matched ankylosing spondylitis synovial fluid, disease-linked clones were reportedly recovered at significantly enriched levels. Prior literature has documented some motif variants in synovial fluid and blood from reactive arthritis.

This clonotype was counted a few times. Antigen: not known. As the method for making TCR beta libraries, quantitative 5'-RACE with molecular barcodes was used. TCRdb re-derived calls from the 5' RACE reads in MiXCR, one entry per CDR3 protein. The repertoire holds around 480,000 distinct CDR3 sequences, with 17% as singletons. The TCR originated in a male donor with ankylosing spondylitis. The sample taken for sequencing was blood, either unsorted or a sorted T cell fraction (not recorded which).

This CDR3 is CASSLPAWGTTSSRRTDTQYF. The CDR3 nucleotides read TGTGCCAGCAGTTTACCCGCCTGGGGGACGACGAGCTCCAGGCGCACAGATACGCAGTATTTT. V gene TRBV12-3 or TRBV12-4 combines with J gene TRBJ2-3; TRBD1 or TRBD2 may be the D gene (5 bases each). The CDR3 is made up of 21 amino acids. V shed 2 bases and J shed 1 base, with 28 bases lying between them.